The 18 T cell receptor beta chains reported below all come from one sample, sequenced in a study of blood T cell repertoires in COVID-19. TCRdb's table, derived via immunoSEQ multiplex PCR, lists solely in-frame clones and lacks some. This table holds around 98,000 clones, nearly 90% found once. The sample was peripheral blood. All receptors come from an older man with acute or convalescent COVID-19.

This clone came up once. The chain uses TRBV11-2 and TRBJ1-3, with 8 bases aligning to TRBD1. Germline V gene lookup returns CDR1 SGHAT and CDR2 FQNNGV. This CDR3 is built from 19 residues. J gave up 4 bases and V 5 bases, and 19 bases lay outside the gene matches. In nucleotides, the CDR3 is TGTGCCAGCAGCACAACTGGGATCGGACAGGGTACATGGGGAAACACCATATATTTT. Its translation is CASSTTGIGQGTWGNTIYF.

The chain couples TRBV2 to TRBJ1-2; no firm D call. Germline-derived CDR1 and CDR2 are SNHLY and FYNNEI. Trimming took 7 bases from V and 7 from J, leaving 13 bases between them. The CDR3 runs 12 residues. This CDR3 is CASTREGSGYTF. CDR3 in DNA: TGTGCCAGCACTCGGGAAGGAAGTGGCTACACCTTC. Full variable domain (rest looked up from reference TRBV2 and TRBJ1-2): EPEVTQTPSHQVTQMGQEVILRCVPISNHLYFYWYRQILGQKVEFLVSFYNNEISEKSEIFDDQFSVERPDGSNFTLKIRSTKLEDSAMYFCASTREGSGYTFGSGTRLTVV.

V usage is TRBV11-2 and J usage is TRBJ2-5, with TRBD2 identical over 12 bases. The CDR3 is 16 residues long. The trim removed 1 base at V and 1 base at J, leaving 1 base unmatched. Germline V gene sequence: CDR1 SGHAT, CDR2 FQNNGV. The CDR3 loop is CASSLASGGAQETQYF. DNA for the CDR3: TGTGCCAGCAGCTTAGCTAGCGGGGGGGCCCAAGAGACCCAGTACTTC.

This sequence joins TRBV5-5 and TRBJ1-1, with D possibly TRBD1 on 6 matching bases. The germline V gene encodes CDR1 SGHKS and CDR2 YYEKEE (reference sequence). Trimming shortened V by 6 bases and J by 1 base, and 16 bases separated the two germline ends. This CDR3 has 15 residues. CDR3 bases: TGTGCCAGCACCCAACATCCGGGACAGAACACTGAAGCTTTCTTT. This gives the protein CASTQHPGQNTEAFF.

This clone was seen a few times. This chain links TRBV28 with TRBJ1-1; maybe TRBD1 (5 bases). Trimming left V 11 bases short and J 1 base short, with 17 bases between. The CDR3 spans 14 residues. Per the germline V gene, CDR1 is MDHEN and CDR2 is SYDVKM. The CDR3 protein is CAVLSGGANTEAFF. The CDR3 DNA is TGTGCCGTCCTTTCGGGAGGGGCGAACACTGAAGCTTTCTTT.

The chain has TRBV11-2 and TRBJ1-6, with 7 bases identical to TRBD1. CDR1 and CDR2 (germline): SGHAT, FQNNGV. The CDR3 spans 14 residues. Losses at the gene ends were 5 bases for V and 10 bases for J; bases not matched to a gene: 8. CDR3 nucleotides: TGTGCCAGCAGCGATTACAGGGGACGCTCACCCCTCCACTTT. It codes for CASSDYRGRSPLHF.

The J gene is TRBJ2-5, the V gene TRBV9; 9 bases map to TRBD2. Germline loops: CDR1 SGDLS, CDR2 YYNGEE. Germline trimming cut 0 bases from V and 4 bases from J; bases unmatched to any gene: 1. The CDR3 is made up of 14 amino acids. This CDR3 reads CASSVGGGGETQYF. CDR3 sequence (DNA): TGTGCCAGCAGCGTAGGCGGGGGGGGAGAGACCCAGTACTTC.

The gene calls are TRBV27 and TRBJ1-1, with D unresolved. The germline CDR1 and CDR2 sequences are MNHEY and SMNVEV (reference sequence). The CDR3 covers 13 residues. Trimming removed 3 bases from V and 5 bases from J, with 10 bases in between. CDR3 coding DNA: TGTGCCAGCAGTTTGGCCGGCAGGACTGAAGCTTTCTTT. Encoded protein: CASSLAGRTEAFF.

CDR3 sequence reads: CASSELWGAYTGELFF. The CDR3, as DNA: TGTGCCAGCAGTGAACTGTGGGGAGCCTACACCGGGGAGCTGTTTTTT. This chain uses TRBV6-1 with TRBJ2-2; possibly TRBD2 for D (5 bases). The CDR3 has 16 amino acids. Trimming left V 2 bases short and J 3 bases short, with 13 bases between. Germline CDR1 reads MNHNS; CDR2 reads SASEGT.

V gene TRBV6-1 combines with J gene TRBJ1-6, with D possibly being TRBD1 (5 bases). This CDR3 comprises 15 residues. CDR1 and CDR2 (germline): MNHNS, SASEGT. V gave up 1 base and J gave up 5 bases, with 9 bases separating them. In nucleotides, the CDR3 is TGTGCCAGCAGTGAAGTGGGGGGGAATAATTCACCCCTCCACTTT. This codes for CASSEVGGNNSPLHF.

V and J are TRBV4-1 and TRBJ1-2; D perhaps matches TRBD1 (6 bases). The length of the CDR3 is 14 residues. Germline V lookup: CDR1 MGHRA, CDR2 YSYEKL. V lost 3 bases and J lost 8, with 16 bases in between. The CDR3 protein is CASSHQTGFRGYTF. The CDR3 bases are TGCGCCAGCAGCCACCAAACAGGGTTTCGCGGCTACACCTTC.

J is TRBJ1-3 and V is TRBV7-6; the D is unclear. CDR3 size: 17 residues. Looked up from germline, CDR1 is SGHVS and CDR2 is FNYEAQ. Between the trimmed V and J ends, which lost 1 base and 0 bases, there was a span of 13 bases. The CDR3 DNA reads TGTGCCAGCAGCTTAGAGACCCCCGGGAGCTCTGGAAACACCATATATTTT. Translated, it gives CASSLETPGSSGNTIYF.

The CDR3 DNA sequence: TGCAGTGCCCCGCGGACCGGGGAGCTGTTTTTT. Translation: CSAPRTGELFF. V and J are TRBV20-1 and TRBJ2-2; unclear D gene. The CDR3 contains 11 residues. Germline CDR1 DFQATT, CDR2 SNEGSKA (reference sequence). Deletions cut 6 bases from V and 5 bases from J, with 7 bases between.

This chain links TRBV5-1 with TRBJ1-3; 9 bases agree with TRBD1. J was trimmed by 7 bases and V by 3 bases; bases with no gene match: 11. The CDR3 contains 16 residues. Germline V gene sequence: CDR1 SGHRS, CDR2 YFSETQ. CDR3 in DNA: TGCGCCAGCAGCTCGGGACAGGGAGGATGGGGGAACACCATATATTTT. Protein sequence: CASSSGQGGWGNTIYF.

The CDR3 nucleotides read TGTGCCAGCAGTGAGTCGGGGATTTCCTATGGCTACACCTTC. It yields the protein CASSESGISYGYTF. This chain joins TRBV6-1 and TRBJ1-2, with D hard to call. The ends were cut back, 3 bases at V and 4 bases at J, with 12 bases in the middle. This CDR3 has 14 residues. CDR1 is MNHNS, CDR2 SASEGT, per germline.

The rearrangement uses TRBV12-3 or TRBV12-4 and TRBJ1-5; no definite D call. This CDR3 spans 12 amino acids. Trimming took off 4 bases at V and 4 bases at J, with 5 bases between the two ends. Here the CDR3 DNA reads TGTGCCAGCAGTTCCTTTAATCAGCCCCAGCATTTT. It yields the protein CASSSFNQPQHF.

About this clone: Other DNA sequences in the same sample also yield this CDR3. The rearrangement joins TRBV29-1 to TRBJ2-2; D unclear. This CDR3 is 12 amino acids long. Per germline, CDR1 SQVTM and CDR2 ANQGSEA. V gave up 4 bases and J gave up 1 base, with 4 bases separating them. CDR3: CSVGQNTGELFF. The CDR3 DNA reads TGCAGCGTTGGGCAGAACACCGGGGAGCTGTTTTTT.

CDR3 sequence: CASSLEGQPPTDTQYF. CDR3 nucleotides: TGCGCCAGCAGCTTGGAGGGACAGCCTCCCACAGATACGCAGTATTTT. The rearrangement uses TRBV5-1 and TRBJ2-3; 7 nucleotides match TRBD1. CDR1 and CDR2 (germline): SGHRS, YFSETQ. The CDR3 is 16 residues long. V gave up 0 bases and J gave up 2 bases; unmatched junction bases: 6.